This TCR beta chain is drawn from a study of identical twins. The CDR3 consists of 15 residues. The germline V gene encodes CDR1 SGHTA and CDR2 FQGNSA. Trimming removed 5 bases at V and 1 base at J, with 13 bases between. TCRdb re-called the 5' RACE reads with MiXCR, one entry per CDR3 protein. The data contain fewer than 900,000 distinct CDR3 sequences, over 20% of them seen just once; the ten biggest clones take up 4.3%. In its sample, this clonotype was seen a few times. These sequences were also reported in another study, on T cells expressing NK-cell markers. According to that study: Seven HCMV-seropositive donors and one seronegative donor made up the eight sequenced donors.

The chain has TRBV7-2 and TRBJ2-3, with D unresolved. Sample: PBMCs. The clonotype originates from a woman under 30 in good health. This chain's CDR3 is CASSPWAGRTDTQYF. The CDR3 nucleotides are TGTGCCAGCAGCCCATGGGCAGGCCGCACAGATACGCAGTATTTT. The full variable domain, in which reference TRBV7-2 and TRBJ2-3 provide the parts outside the CDR3, is GAGVSQSPSNKVTEKGKDVELRCDPISGHTALYWYRQSLGQGLEFLIYFQGNSAPDKSGLPSDRFSAERTGGSVSTLTIQRTQQEDSAVYLCASSPWAGRTDTQYFGPGTRLTVL.